The text below deals with one TCR beta chain. Its target is unknown. From germline, CDR1 is MNHEY and CDR2 SMNVEV (reference sequence). Trimming took off 8 bases at V and 1 base at J, with 12 bases between the two ends. The CDR3 extends over 13 amino acids. The record originates from a study of cytomegalovirus exposure and HLA in healthy donors. Study-level findings and limits: In the analysis, some V segments, TRBV6-2 and TRBV6-3 included, were excluded as indistinguishable. DRB1 had the most TCR associations and HLA-C the fewest, a later analysis found, with rates varying by HLA locus.

PCR employed 60 Vbeta and 13 Jbeta primers. Here immunoSEQ multiplex PCR was the method, and the copy in TCRdb shows in-frame clones only, minus some. This sample carries under 45,000 clones, 55% to 75% of them seen once, and the ten largest clones take around 7%. The clonotype comes from a man aged 25-40 years in good health and CMV-seronegative. Sequenced input: PBMCs. J is TRBJ2-7 and V is TRBV27; D is unresolved. The CDR3 loop is CASAKIRSYEQYF. CDR3 sequence (DNA): TGTGCCAGCGCTAAAATACGATCCTACGAGCAGTACTTC.